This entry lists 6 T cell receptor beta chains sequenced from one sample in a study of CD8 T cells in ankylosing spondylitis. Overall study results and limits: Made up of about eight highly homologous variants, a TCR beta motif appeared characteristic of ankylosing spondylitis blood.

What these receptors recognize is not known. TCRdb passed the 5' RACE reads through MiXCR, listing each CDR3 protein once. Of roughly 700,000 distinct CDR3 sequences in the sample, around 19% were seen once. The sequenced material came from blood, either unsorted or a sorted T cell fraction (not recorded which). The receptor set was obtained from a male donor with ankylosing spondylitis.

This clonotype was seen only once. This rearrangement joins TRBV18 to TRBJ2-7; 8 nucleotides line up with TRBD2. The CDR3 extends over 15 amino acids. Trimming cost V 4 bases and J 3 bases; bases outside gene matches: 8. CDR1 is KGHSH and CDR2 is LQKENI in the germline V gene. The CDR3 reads CASSLGSGKDYEQYF. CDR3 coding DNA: TGTGCCAGCTCACTAGGTAGCGGGAAGGACTACGAGCAGTACTTC.

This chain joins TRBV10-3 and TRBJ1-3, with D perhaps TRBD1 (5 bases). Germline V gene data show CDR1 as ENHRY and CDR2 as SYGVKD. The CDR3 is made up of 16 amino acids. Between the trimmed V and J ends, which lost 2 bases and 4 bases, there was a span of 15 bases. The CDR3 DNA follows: TGTGCCATCAGTGAGCGGGGCGGTTCCCTCGGAAACACCATATATTTT. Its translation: CAISERGGSLGNTIYF.

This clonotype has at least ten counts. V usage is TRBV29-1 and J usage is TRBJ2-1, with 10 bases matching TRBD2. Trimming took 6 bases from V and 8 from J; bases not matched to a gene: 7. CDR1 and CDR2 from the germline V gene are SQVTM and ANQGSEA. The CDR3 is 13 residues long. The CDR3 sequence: CSVLGLAIDEQFF. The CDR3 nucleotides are TGCAGCGTCCTGGGACTAGCGATAGATGAGCAGTTCTTC.

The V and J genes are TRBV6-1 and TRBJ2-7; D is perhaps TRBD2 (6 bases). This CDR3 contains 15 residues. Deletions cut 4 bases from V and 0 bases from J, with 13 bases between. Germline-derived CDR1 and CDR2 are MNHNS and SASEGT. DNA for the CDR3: TGTGCCAGCAGTGCCGAGGGAGGCAGCTCCTACGAGCAGTACTTC. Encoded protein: CASSAEGGSSYEQYF.

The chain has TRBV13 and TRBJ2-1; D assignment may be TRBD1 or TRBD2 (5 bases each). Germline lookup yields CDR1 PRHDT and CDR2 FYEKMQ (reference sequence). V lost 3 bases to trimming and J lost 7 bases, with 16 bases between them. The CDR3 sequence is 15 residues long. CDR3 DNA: TGTGCCAGCAGCTTTAGGACTTGGGGCCTAAATGAGCAGTTCTTC. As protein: CASSFRTWGLNEQFF. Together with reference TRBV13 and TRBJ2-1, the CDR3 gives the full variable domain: AAGVIQSPRHLIKEKRETATLKCYPIPRHDTVYWYQQGPGQDPQFLISFYEKMQSDKGSIPDRFSAQQFSDYHSELNMSSLELGDSALYFCASSFRTWGLNEQFFGPGTRLTVL.

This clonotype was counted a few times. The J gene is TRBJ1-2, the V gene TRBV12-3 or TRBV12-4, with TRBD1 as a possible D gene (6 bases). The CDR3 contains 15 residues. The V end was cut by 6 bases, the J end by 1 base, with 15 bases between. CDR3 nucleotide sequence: TGTGCCAGCAGATCAGGGGCGACCGTTAACTATGGCTACACCTTC. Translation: CASRSGATVNYGYTF.